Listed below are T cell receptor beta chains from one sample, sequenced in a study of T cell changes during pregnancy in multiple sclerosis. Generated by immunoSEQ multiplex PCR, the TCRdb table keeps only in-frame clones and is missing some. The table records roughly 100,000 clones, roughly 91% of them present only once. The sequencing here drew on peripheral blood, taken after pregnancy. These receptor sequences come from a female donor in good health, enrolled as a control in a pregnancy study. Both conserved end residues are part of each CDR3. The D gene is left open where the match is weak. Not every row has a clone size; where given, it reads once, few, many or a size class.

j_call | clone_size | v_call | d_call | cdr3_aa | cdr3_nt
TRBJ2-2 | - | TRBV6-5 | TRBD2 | CASSLSGGGTGELFF | TGTGCCAGCAGTTTAAGCGGGGGTGGGACCGGGGAGCTGTTTTTT
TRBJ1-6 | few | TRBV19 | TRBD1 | CASNRAGGDSPLHF | TGTGCCAGTAATCGGGCAGGGGGAGACTCACCCCTCCACTTT
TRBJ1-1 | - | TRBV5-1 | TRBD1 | CASTSSGQWYTEAFF | TGCGCCAGCACCTCCTCGGGACAGTGGTACACTGAAGCTTTCTTT
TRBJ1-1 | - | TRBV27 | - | CASSLWGQNTEAFF | TGTGCCAGCAGTTTATGGGGACAGAACACTGAAGCTTTCTTT
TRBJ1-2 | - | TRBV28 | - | CASSFGGAPGYTF | TGTGCCAGCAGTTTTGGAGGGGCGCCTGGCTACACCTTC
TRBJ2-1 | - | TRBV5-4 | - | CASSFGRFPEQFF | TGTGCCAGCAGCTTCGGGAGATTCCCTGAGCAGTTCTTC
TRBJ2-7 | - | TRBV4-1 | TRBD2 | CASRTLAGGKYEQYF | TGCGCCAGCAGGACCTTAGCGGGGGGGAAATACGAGCAGTACTTC
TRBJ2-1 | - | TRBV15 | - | CATSSGASEQFF | TGTGCCACCAGCTCAGGGGCGAGCGAGCAGTTCTTC
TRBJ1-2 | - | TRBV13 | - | CASSLGSDSHGYTF | TGTGCCAGCAGCTTAGGGTCCGATAGCCATGGCTACACCTTC
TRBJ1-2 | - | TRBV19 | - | CASSMAHDAWTDGYTF | TGTGCCAGTAGTATGGCCCATGACGCCTGGACAGATGGCTACACCTTC
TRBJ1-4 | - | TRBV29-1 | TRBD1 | CSVVPGQGRSEKLFF | TGCAGCGTTGTCCCGGGACAGGGTAGGAGTGAAAAACTGTTTTTT
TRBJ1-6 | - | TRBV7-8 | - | CASSRTENSPLHF | TGTGCCAGCAGCCGGACAGAGAATTCACCCCTCCACTTT
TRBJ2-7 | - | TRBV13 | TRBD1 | CASSPTGQGVYEQYF | TGTGCCAGCAGCCCCACGGGACAGGGAGTCTACGAGCAGTACTTC
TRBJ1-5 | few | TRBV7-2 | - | CASSLRGNQPQHF | TGTGCCAGCAGCTTAAGGGGAAATCAGCCCCAGCATTTT
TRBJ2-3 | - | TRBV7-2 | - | CASSNPVSGVDTQYF | TGTGCCAGCAGCAACCCCGTAAGCGGTGTAGATACGCAGTATTTT
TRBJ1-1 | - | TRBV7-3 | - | CASRGGGRRTEAFF | TGTGCCAGCAGGGGAGGCGGGAGAAGAACTGAAGCTTTCTTT
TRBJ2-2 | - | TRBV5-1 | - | CASSLVTVAGELFF | TGCGCCAGCAGCTTGGTAACAGTCGCCGGGGAGCTGTTTTTT
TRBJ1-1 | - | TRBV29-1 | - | CSVRRDTTEAFF | TGCAGCGTGCGCCGGGACACCACTGAAGCTTTCTTT
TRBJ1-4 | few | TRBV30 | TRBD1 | CASDRAERKLFF | TGTGCCTCTGACAGGGCCGAAAGGAAACTGTTTTTT
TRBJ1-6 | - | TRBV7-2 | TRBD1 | CASSSNRQGNSPLHF | TGTGCCAGCAGCTCAAATAGACAGGGGAATTCACCCCTCCACTTT
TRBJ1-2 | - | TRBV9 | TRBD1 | CASSPAGGLQSNYGYTF | TGTGCCAGCAGTCCCGCAGGGGGGCTCCAATCCAACTATGGCTACACCTTC
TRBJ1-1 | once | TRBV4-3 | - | CASSQVIHNTEAFF | TGCGCCAGCAGCCAAGTGATACACAACACTGAAGCTTTCTTT
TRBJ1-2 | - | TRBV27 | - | CASSQERRTNNYGYTF | TGTGCCAGCAGTCAAGAAAGACGGACTAATAACTATGGCTACACCTTC
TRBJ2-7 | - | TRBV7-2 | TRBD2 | CASSWTSGGRSYEQYF | TGTGCCAGCAGCTGGACTAGCGGGGGGCGCTCCTACGAGCAGTACTTC
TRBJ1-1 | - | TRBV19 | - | CASRVDRSYTEAFF | TGTGCCAGTAGGGTTGACAGGTCTTACACTGAAGCTTTCTTT
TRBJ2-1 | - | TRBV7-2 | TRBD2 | CASSFRSGVYNEQFF | TGTGCCAGCAGCTTCCGGAGCGGGGTCTACAATGAGCAGTTCTTC
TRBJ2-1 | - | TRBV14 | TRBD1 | CASSRVQGPPANEQFF | TGTGCCAGCAGCCGAGTACAGGGGCCCCCAGCCAATGAGCAGTTCTTC
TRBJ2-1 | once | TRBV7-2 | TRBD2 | CASSLVAGRNEQFF | TGTGCCAGCAGCTTAGTAGCGGGGAGAAATGAGCAGTTCTTC
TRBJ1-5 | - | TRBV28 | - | CASSLGEGQPQHF | TGTGCCAGCAGTTTAGGGGAGGGTCAGCCCCAGCATTTT
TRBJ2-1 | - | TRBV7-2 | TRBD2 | CASSPSGLAAVNEQFF | TGTGCCAGCAGCCCTAGCGGGCTAGCGGCGGTAAATGAGCAGTTCTTC
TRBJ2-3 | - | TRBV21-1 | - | CASSKELVPDTQYF | TGTGCCAGCAGCAAAGAACTCGTGCCCGATACGCAGTATTTT
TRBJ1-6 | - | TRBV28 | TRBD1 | CASSPGQGKNSPLHF | TGTGCCAGCAGTCCGGGACAGGGGAAGAATTCACCCCTCCACTTT
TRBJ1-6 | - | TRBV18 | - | CASSQGKGSPLHF | TGTGCCAGCTCCCAGGGGAAGGGCTCACCCCTCCACTTT
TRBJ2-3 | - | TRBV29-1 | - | CSVVVAMRGGQYF | TGCAGCGTTGTTGTGGCAATGCGAGGGGGGCAGTATTTT
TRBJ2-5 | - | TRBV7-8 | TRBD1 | CASSSDRGRQETQYF | TGTGCCAGCAGCTCAGACAGGGGGCGCCAAGAGACCCAGTACTTC
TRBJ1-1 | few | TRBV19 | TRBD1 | CASRTGGRTEAFF | TGTGCCTCCAGGACAGGGGGTCGCACTGAAGCTTTCTTT
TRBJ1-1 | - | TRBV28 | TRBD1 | CASSFLGQSEAFF | TGTGCCAGCAGTTTCCTGGGACAGAGTGAAGCTTTCTTT
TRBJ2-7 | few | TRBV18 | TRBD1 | CASSLGQGQTYEQYF | TGTGCCAGCTCTCTCGGACAGGGGCAGACCTACGAGCAGTACTTC
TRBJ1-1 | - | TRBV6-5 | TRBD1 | CASRETGGMNTEAFF | TGTGCCAGCAGGGAAACAGGGGGGATGAACACTGAAGCTTTCTTT
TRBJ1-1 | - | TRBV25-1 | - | CASREVGGNTEAFF | TGTGCCAGCAGGGAGGTCGGGGGGAACACTGAAGCTTTCTTT
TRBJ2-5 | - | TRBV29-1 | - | CSVRMVAGKETQYF | TGCAGCGTCCGGATGGTTGCAGGAAAAGAGACCCAGTACTTC
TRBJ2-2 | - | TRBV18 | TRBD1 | CASSRTGKNTGELFF | TGTGCCAGCTCACGGACAGGGAAGAACACCGGGGAGCTGTTTTTT
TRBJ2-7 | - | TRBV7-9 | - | CASSQTGQGGFREQYF | TGTGCCAGCAGCCAAACTGGACAGGGAGGGTTCCGCGAGCAGTACTTC
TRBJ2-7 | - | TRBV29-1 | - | CSVASGSYEQYF | TGCAGCGTTGCAAGCGGGTCCTACGAGCAGTACTTC
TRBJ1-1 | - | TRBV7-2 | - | CASSLGAGDAFF | TGTGCCAGCAGCCTAGGGGCGGGGGACGCTTTCTTT
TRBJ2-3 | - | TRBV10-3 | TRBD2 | CAISTSGGADTQYF | TGTGCCATCAGCACGAGCGGGGGGGCTGATACGCAGTATTTT
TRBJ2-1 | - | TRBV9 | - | CASSVDLGRMDEQFF | TGTGCCAGCAGCGTAGATCTGGGGAGGATGGATGAGCAGTTCTTC
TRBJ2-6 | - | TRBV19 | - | CASKEGSSGANVLTF | TGTGCCAGTAAGGAGGGTAGCTCTGGGGCCAACGTCCTGACTTTC
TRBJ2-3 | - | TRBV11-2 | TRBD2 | CASSLFRLAGGEDTQYF | TGTGCCAGCAGCTTATTCCGACTAGCGGGGGGGGAGGATACGCAGTATTTT
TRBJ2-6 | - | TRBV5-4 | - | CASSLSGTWLSGANVLTF | TGTGCCAGCAGCTTGTCCGGGACATGGCTCTCTGGGGCCAACGTCCTGACTTTC
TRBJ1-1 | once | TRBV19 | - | CASSRTYTEAFF | TGTGCCAGTAGCCGGACTTACACTGAAGCTTTCTTT
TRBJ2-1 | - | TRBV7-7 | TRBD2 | CASSLALAGVDNEQFF | TGTGCTAGCAGCTTAGCGCTAGCGGGGGTGGACAATGAGCAGTTCTTC
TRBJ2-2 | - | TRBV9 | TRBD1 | CASSDPGQGTGELFF | TGTGCCAGCAGCGACCCGGGACAGGGGACCGGGGAGCTGTTTTTT
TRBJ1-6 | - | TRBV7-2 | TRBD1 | CASSLQQGASNSPLHF | TGTGCCAGCAGCTTACAACAGGGGGCGTCCAATTCACCCCTCCACTTT
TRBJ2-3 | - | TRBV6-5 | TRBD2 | CGTRGSGSTDTQYF | TGTGGCACCCGGGGTAGCGGGAGCACAGATACGCAGTATTTT
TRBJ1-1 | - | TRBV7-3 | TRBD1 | CASSARQGRTTEAFF | TGTGCCAGCAGCGCCCGACAGGGGCGCACCACTGAAGCTTTCTTT